This T cell receptor beta chain was sequenced for a study of blood T cells in healthy people across ages. Germline assignment: CDR1 SGHDN and CDR2 FVKESK. This CDR3 spans 16 amino acids. Through a sample-barcoded 5' primer and a J-beta primer mix, a second PCR was run for about 6 to 11 cycles. TCRdb reanalysed the 5' RACE reads using MiXCR and keeps one entry per CDR3 protein. The sample consists of about 730,000 distinct CDR3 sequences, about 42% of them appearing once. PBMCs were isolated at a quantity of at least 6 million per sample. Material: blood. This rearrangement joins TRBV14 to TRBJ2-7; 11 bases align to TRBD1. The assigned J gene may be wrong: the sequence end matches TRBJ2-5 better. The TCR comes from a woman in her fifties or sixties in good health. This CDR3 reads CASSPLAGTGGETQYF. CDR3 nucleotides: TGTGCCAGCAGCCCCCTGGCCGGGACAGGGGGAGAGACCCAGTACTTC.